Below are 12 T cell receptor beta chains sequenced from a single sample in a study of CD8 T cells in Susac syndrome. Random-hexamer reverse transcription was applied to about 0.45 to 1 ug RNA. TCRdb ran MiXCR on the immunoSEQ multiplex PCR reads and lists one entry per CDR3 protein. Counted here are 150,000 to 200,000 distinct CDR3 sequences, approximately 93% occurring once; the ten biggest clones make up 0.095% to 0.12%. Source material: CD4+ T cells from PBMCs. These receptors were collected from a human donor in good health.

This chain connects TRBV27 to TRBJ1-1; 8 positions match TRBD1. The CDR3 length is 15 residues. Per germline, CDR1 MNHEY and CDR2 SMNVEV (reference sequence). Trimming at V came to 8 bases and at J to 1 base, leaving 9 bases not matched to a gene. CDR3 in DNA: TGTGCCAGCGTCCCCCGGACAGGGCGGAACACTGAAGCTTTCTTT. It specifies CASVPRTGRNTEAFF.

The V call is TRBV6-6, the J call TRBJ1-1; D may be TRBD1 (5 bases). The V end was cut by 6 bases, the J end by 3 bases, with 11 bases between. Germline-derived CDR1 and CDR2 are MNHNY and SVGAGI (reference sequence). This CDR3 is built from 13 residues. The CDR3 region is CASRTTGYTEAFF. Here the CDR3 DNA reads TGTGCCAGCAGAACTACAGGATACACTGAAGCTTTCTTT.

The J gene is TRBJ2-5, the V gene TRBV20-1; a possible D gene is TRBD2 (5 bases). Germline lookup yields CDR1 DFQATT and CDR2 SNEGSKA (reference sequence). The CDR3 consists of 15 residues. Between the trimmed V and J ends, which lost 3 bases and 1 base, there was a span of 15 bases. The CDR3 DNA reads as TGCAGTGCTAGTGCGGACTCATTTACCCAAGAGACCCAGTACTTC. Translated: CSASADSFTQETQYF.

V usage is TRBV3-1 and J usage is TRBJ2-7; tentative D call: TRBD1 (6 bases). The CDR3 contains 15 residues. Trimming shortened V by 0 bases and J by 4 bases, and 13 bases separated the two germline ends. In germline, CDR1 is LGHDT, CDR2 YNNKEL (reference sequence). In DNA, the CDR3 is TGTGCCAGCAGCCAAGATAACAGGGCTAGATACGAGCAGTACTTC. It translates to CASSQDNRARYEQYF.

V is TRBV7-2 and J is TRBJ2-6; D is undetermined. The CDR3 covers 14 residues. In germline, CDR1 is SGHTA, CDR2 FQGNSA. V was cut by 3 bases and J by 3 bases, with 6 bases left in between. CDR3 sequence (DNA): TGTGCCAGCAGCTTCCGAAGTGGGGCCAACGTCCTGACTTTC. This codes for CASSFRSGANVLTF.

This chain connects TRBV5-1 to TRBJ2-1, with D perhaps matching TRBD1 (6 bases). With 4 bases removed from V and 7 bases from J, the gap between germline ends came to 12 bases. The length of the CDR3 is 13 residues. CDR1 and CDR2 from the germline V gene are SGHRS and YFSETQ. In nucleotides, the CDR3 is TGCGCCAGCAGCATAGGACAGCGGAATGAGCAGTTCTTC. Its protein product is CASSIGQRNEQFF.

The chain joins TRBV5-8 to TRBJ1-5; weak D call: TRBD1 (6 bases). There are 16 residues in the CDR3. Looked up from germline, CDR1 is SGHTS and CDR2 is YDEGEE. Trimming took off 1 base at V and 3 bases at J, with 14 bases between the two ends. DNA of the CDR3: TGTGCCAGCAGCTTGTCAACCGGGACACTCAATCAGCCCCAGCATTTT. It translates to CASSLSTGTLNQPQHF.

This sequence joins TRBV20-1 and TRBJ2-1; tentatively, D is TRBD1 or TRBD2 (5 bases each). The V end was cut by 7 bases, the J end by 3 bases, with 13 bases between. Looked up from germline, CDR1 is DFQATT and CDR2 is SNEGSKA (reference sequence). The CDR3 runs 13 residues. The DNA for the CDR3 is TGCAGTGTCGAGGGGACCCTCTACAATGAGCAGTTCTTC. It encodes CSVEGTLYNEQFF.

The DNA of the CDR3 is TGTGCCAGCAGCTTCTACGCAGATACGCAGTATTTT. It codes for CASSFYADTQYF. The genes are TRBV5-6 and TRBJ2-3; D not certain. CDR1 is SGHDT, CDR2 YYEEEE, per germline. Trimming removed 2 bases at V and 4 bases at J, with 5 bases between. The CDR3 is 12 amino acids. Drawing the rest from reference TRBV5-6 and TRBJ2-3, the complete variable domain is DAGVTQSPTHLIKTRGQQVTLRCSPKSGHDTVSWYQQALGQGPQFIFQYYEEEERQRGNFPDRFSGHQFPNYSSELNVNALLLGDSALYLCASSFYADTQYFGPGTRLTVL.

The count of this clonotype is one. The V gene is TRBV25-1, the J gene TRBJ2-5; TRBD2 matches at 7 bases. CDR1 and CDR2 from the germline V gene are MGHDK and SYGVNS. The CDR3 extends over 12 amino acids. V trimming: 6 bases; J trimming: 12 bases; junction bases outside the gene matches: 10. The CDR3 spells CASRGQAGRKYF. CDR3 DNA: TGTGCCAGCAGAGGACAAGCGGGACGCAAGTACTTC. Complete variable domain (other parts from reference TRBV25-1 and TRBJ2-5): EADIYQTPRYLVIGTGKKITLECSQTMGHDKMYWYQQDPGMELHLIHYSYGVNSTEKGDLSSESTVSRIRTEHFPLTLESARPSHTSQYLCASRGQAGRKYFGPGTRLLVL.

V gene TRBV2 combines with J gene TRBJ1-6; 7 bases line up with TRBD1. The CDR3 extends over 14 amino acids. V was clipped by 7 bases and J by 6 bases; unmatched bases: 6. Germline loops: CDR1 SNHLY, CDR2 FYNNEI. The chain's CDR3 is CASNFRDSNSPLHF. CDR3 DNA: TGTGCCAGCAATTTCCGGGACAGTAATTCACCCCTCCACTTT.

The chain has TRBV7-8 and TRBJ1-6, with 7 positions matching TRBD1. The CDR3 is made up of 19 amino acids. Germline trimming cut 0 bases from V and 7 bases from J; bases unmatched to any gene: 15. CDR1 is SGHVS, CDR2 FQNEAQ, per germline. The CDR3 is CASSLAAGKGAVGNSPLHF. The CDR3 DNA reads as TGTGCCAGCAGCTTAGCCGCAGGGAAGGGGGCGGTTGGAAATTCACCCCTCCACTTT.